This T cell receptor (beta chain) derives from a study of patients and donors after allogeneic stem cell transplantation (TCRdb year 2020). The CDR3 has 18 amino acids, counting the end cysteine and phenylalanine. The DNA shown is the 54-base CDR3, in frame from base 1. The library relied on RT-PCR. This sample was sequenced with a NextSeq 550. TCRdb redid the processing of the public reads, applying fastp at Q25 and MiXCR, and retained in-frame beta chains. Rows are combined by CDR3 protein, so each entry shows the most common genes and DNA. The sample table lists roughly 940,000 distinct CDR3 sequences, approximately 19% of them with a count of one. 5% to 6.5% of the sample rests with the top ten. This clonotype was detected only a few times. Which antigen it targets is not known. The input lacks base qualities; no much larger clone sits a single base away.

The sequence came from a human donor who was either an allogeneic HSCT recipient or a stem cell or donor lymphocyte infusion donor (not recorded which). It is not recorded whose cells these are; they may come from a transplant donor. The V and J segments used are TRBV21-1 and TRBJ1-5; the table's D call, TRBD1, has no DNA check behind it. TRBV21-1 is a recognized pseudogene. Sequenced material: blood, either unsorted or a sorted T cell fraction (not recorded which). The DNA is TGTGCCAGTCGATGCGGGGCAGGGGCCTGTGATAGCAATCAGCCCCAGCATTTT. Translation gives CASRCGAGACDSNQPQHF.